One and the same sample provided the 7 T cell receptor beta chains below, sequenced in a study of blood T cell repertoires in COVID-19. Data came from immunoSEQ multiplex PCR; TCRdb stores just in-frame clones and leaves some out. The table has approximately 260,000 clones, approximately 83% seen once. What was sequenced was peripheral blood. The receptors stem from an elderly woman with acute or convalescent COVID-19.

The CDR3 DNA is TGTGCCAGCAGCCCTACCGGGATTAGAAACACCATATATTTT. Translation: CASSPTGIRNTIYF. V usage is TRBV3-1 (or the pseudogene TRBV3-2) and J usage is TRBJ1-3; D remains ambiguous. CDR3 length: 14 residues. Germline V gene lookup returns CDR1 LGHDT and CDR2 YNNKEL (reference sequence). Trimming shortened V by 4 bases and J by 5 bases, and 12 bases separated the two germline ends.

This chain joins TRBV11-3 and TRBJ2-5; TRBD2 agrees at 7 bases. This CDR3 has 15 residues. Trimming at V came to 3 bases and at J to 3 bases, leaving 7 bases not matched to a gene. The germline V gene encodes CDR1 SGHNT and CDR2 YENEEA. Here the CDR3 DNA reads TGTGCCAGCAGCTTTGGTGGGAGGGATAAAGAGACCCAGTACTTC. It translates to CASSFGGRDKETQYF. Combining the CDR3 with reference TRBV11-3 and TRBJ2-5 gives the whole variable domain EAGVVQSPRYKIIEKKQPVAFWCNPISGHNTLYWYLQNLGQGPELLIRYENEEAVDDSQLPKDRFSAERLKGVDSTLKIQPAELGDSAVYLCASSFGGRDKETQYFGPGTRLLVL.

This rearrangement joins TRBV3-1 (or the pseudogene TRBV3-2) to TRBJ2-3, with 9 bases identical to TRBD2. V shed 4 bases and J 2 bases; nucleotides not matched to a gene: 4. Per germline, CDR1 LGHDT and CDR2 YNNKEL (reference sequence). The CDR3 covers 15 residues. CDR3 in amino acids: CASSLGTSITDTQYF. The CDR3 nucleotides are TGTGCCAGCAGCCTCGGGACTAGCATCACAGATACGCAGTATTTT.

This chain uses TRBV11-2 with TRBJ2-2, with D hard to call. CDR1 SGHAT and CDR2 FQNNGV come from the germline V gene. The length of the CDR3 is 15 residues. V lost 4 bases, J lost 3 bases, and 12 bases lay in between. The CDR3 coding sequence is TGTGCCAGCAGCTCCTGGGCTCGAGACACCGGGGAGCTGTTTTTT. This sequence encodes CASSSWARDTGELFF.

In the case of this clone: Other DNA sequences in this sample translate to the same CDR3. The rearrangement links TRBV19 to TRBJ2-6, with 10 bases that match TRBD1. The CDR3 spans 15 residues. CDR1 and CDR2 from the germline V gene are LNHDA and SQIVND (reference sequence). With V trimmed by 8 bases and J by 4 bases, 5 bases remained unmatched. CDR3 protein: CASSGQGIGANVLTF. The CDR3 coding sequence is TGTGCCAGTTCGGGACAGGGGATCGGGGCCAACGTCCTGACTTTC.

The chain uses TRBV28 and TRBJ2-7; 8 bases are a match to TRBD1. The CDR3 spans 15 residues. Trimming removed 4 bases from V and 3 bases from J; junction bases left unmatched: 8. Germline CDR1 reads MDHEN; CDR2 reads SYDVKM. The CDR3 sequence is CASSSGQGLGYEQYF. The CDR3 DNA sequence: TGTGCCAGCAGTTCCGGACAGGGATTAGGCTACGAGCAGTACTTC.

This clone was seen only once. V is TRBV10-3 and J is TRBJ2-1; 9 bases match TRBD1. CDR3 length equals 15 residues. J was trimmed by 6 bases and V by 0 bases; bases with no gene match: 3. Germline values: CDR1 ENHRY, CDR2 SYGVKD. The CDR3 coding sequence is TGTGCCATCAGTGAGTCCGTGACAGGGGGCAATGAGCAGTTCTTC. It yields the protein CAISESVTGGNEQFF.